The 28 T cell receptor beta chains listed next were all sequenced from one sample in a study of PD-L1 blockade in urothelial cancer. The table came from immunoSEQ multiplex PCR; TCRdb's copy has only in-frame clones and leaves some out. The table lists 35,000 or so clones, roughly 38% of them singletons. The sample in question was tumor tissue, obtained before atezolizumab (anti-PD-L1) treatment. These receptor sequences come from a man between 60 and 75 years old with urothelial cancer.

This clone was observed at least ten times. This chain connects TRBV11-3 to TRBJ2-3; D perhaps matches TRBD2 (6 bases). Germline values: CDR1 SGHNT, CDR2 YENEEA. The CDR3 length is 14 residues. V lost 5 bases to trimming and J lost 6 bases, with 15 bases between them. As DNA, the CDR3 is TGTGCCAGCAGCGCAGGAGGGCCAGAGGATACGCAGTATTTT. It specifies CASSAGGPEDTQYF.

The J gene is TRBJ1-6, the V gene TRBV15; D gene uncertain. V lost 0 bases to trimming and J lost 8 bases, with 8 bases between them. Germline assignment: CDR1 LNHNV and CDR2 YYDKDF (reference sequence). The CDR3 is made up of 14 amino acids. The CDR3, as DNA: TGTGCCACCAGCAGAGATCTACAGTATTCACCCCTCCACTTT. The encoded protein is CATSRDLQYSPLHF.

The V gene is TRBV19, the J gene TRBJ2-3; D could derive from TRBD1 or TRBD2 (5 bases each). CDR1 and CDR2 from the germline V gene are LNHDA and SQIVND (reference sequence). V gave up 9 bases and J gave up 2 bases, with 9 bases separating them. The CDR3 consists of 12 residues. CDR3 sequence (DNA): TGTGCCAGCGAAGGGACCACAGATACGCAGTATTTT. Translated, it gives CASEGTTDTQYF.

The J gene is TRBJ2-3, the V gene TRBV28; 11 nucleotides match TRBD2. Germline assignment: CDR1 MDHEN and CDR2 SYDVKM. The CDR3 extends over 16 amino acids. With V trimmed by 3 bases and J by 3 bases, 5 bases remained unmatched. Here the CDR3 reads CASSFRASGRTDTQYF. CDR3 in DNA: TGTGCCAGCAGTTTTCGGGCTAGCGGGAGGACAGATACGCAGTATTTT.

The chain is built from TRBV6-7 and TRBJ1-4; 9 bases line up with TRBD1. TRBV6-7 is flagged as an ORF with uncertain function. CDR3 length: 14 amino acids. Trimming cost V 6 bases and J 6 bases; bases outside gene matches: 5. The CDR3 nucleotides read TGTGCCAGCAGCCGGGGACAGGGCGATGAAAAACTGTTTTTT. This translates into CASSRGQGDEKLFF.

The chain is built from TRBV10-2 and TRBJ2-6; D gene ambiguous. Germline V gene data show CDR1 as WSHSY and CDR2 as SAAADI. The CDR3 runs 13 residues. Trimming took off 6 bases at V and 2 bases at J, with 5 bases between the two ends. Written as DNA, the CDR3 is TGCGCCAGCAGGGGCGCTGGGGCCAACGTCCTGACTTTC. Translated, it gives CASRGAGANVLTF.

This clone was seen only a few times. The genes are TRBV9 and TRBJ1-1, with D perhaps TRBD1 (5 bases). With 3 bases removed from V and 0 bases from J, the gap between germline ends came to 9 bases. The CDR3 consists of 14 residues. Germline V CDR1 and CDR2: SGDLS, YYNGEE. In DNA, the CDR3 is TGTGCCAGCAGCGCCAGGGAGATGAACACTGAAGCTTTCTTT. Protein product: CASSAREMNTEAFF.

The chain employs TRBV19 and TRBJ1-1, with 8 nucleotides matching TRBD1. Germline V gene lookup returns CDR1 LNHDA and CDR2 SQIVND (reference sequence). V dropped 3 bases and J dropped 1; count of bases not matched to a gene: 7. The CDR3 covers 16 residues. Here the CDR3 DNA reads TGTGCCAGTAGTATCAAGTATGACAGGGGGAACACTGAAGCTTTCTTT. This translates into CASSIKYDRGNTEAFF.

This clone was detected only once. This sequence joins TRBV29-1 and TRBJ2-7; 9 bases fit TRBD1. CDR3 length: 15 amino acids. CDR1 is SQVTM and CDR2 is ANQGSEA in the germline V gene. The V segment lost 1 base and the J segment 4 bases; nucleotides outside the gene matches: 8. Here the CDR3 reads CSVEVVRGTGYEQYF. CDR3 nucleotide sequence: TGCAGCGTTGAAGTGGTACGGGGGACAGGGTACGAGCAGTACTTC.

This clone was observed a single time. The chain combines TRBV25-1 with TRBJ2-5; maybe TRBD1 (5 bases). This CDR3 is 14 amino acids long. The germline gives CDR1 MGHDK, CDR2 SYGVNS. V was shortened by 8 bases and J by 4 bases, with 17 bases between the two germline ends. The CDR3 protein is CASRYSGKAETQYF. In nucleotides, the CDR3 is TGTGCCAGCCGTTATTCAGGGAAGGCAGAGACCCAGTACTTC.

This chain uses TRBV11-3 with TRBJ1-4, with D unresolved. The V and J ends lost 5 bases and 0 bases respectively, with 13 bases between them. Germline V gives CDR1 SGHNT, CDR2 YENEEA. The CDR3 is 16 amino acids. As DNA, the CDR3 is TGTGCCAGCAGCCCCCCCGTTACAGCAACTAATGAAAAACTGTTTTTT. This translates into CASSPPVTATNEKLFF.

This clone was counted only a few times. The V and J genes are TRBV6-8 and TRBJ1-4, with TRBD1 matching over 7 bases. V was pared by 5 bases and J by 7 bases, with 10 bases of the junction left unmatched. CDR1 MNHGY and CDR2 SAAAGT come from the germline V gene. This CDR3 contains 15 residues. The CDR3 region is CASSPVGAGGEKLFF. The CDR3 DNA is TGTGCCAGCAGTCCTGTGGGGGCAGGGGGTGAAAAACTGTTTTTT.

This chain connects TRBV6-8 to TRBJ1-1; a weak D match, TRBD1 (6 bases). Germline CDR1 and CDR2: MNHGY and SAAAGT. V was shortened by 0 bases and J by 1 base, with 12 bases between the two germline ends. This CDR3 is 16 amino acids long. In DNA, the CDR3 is TGTGCCAGCAGTTACTCGGCTGGGACAACGAACACTGAAGCTTTCTTT. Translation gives CASSYSAGTTNTEAFF.

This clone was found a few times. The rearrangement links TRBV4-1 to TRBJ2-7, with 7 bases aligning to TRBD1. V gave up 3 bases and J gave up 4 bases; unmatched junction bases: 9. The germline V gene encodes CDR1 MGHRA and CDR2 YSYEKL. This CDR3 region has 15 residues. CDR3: CASSHLDRESYEQYF. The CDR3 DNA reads TGCGCCAGCAGCCACCTTGACAGGGAGTCGTACGAGCAGTACTTC.

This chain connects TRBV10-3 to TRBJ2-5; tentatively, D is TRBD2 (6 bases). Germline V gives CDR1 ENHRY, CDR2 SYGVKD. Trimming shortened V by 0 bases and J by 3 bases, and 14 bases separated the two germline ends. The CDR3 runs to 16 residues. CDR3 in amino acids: CAISESGGARKETQYF. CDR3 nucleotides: TGTGCCATCAGTGAGTCCGGGGGAGCGAGGAAAGAGACCCAGTACTTC.

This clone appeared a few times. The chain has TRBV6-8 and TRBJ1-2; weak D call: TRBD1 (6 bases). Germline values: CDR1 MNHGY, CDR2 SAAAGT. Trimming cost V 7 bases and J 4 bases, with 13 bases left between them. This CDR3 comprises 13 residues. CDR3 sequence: CASNLGGLYGYTF. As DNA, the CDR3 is TGTGCCAGCAATTTGGGGGGGCTCTATGGCTACACCTTC.

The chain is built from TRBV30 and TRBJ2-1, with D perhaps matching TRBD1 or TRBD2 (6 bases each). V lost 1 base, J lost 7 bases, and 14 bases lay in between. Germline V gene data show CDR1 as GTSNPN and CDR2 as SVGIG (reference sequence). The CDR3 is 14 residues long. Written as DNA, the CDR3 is TGTGCCTGGAGTGGTGGAGGGGGGAGGAATGAGCAGTTCTTC. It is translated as CAWSGGGGRNEQFF.

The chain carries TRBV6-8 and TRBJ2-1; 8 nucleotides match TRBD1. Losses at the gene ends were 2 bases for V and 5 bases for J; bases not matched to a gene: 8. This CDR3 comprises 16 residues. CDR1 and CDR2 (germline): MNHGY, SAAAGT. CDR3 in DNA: TGTGCCAGCAGTTACCCCCACTACAGGGGGGACAATGAGCAGTTCTTC. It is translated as CASSYPHYRGDNEQFF.

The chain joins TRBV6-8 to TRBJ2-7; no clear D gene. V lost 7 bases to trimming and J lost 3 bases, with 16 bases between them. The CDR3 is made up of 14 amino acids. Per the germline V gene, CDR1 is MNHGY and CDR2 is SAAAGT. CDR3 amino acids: CASKVGHNYYEQYF. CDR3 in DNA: TGTGCCAGCAAGGTCGGTCACAACTACTACGAGCAGTACTTC.

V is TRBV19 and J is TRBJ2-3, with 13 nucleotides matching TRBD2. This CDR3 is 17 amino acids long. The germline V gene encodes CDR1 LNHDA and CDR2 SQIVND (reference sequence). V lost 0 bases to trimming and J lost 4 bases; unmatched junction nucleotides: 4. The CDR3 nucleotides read TGTGCCAGTAGTATAGACTCCGGGACTAGCGGGGCAGATACGCAGTATTTT. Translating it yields CASSIDSGTSGADTQYF.

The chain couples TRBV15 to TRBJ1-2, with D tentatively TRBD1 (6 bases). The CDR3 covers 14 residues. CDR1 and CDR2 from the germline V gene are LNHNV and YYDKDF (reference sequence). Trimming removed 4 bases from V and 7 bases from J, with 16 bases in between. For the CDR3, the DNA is TGTGCCACCAGCACGCGGACCACAGGGTCTGGCTACACCTTC. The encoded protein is CATSTRTTGSGYTF.

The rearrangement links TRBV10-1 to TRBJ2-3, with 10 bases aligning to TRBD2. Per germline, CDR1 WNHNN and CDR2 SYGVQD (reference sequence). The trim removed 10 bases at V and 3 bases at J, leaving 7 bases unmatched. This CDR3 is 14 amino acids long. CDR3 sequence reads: CATIGLAETDTQYF. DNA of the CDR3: TGCGCCACCATAGGACTAGCGGAGACAGATACGCAGTATTTT.

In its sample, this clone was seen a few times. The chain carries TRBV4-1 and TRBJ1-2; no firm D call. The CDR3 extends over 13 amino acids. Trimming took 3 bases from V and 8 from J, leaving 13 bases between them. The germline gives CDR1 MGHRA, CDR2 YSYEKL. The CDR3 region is CASSQLRTGGYTF. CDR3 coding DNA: TGCGCCAGCAGCCAGTTGAGAACGGGCGGCTACACCTTC.

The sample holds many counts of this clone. The CDR3 loop is CASSLGGDRGNQPQHF. For the CDR3, the DNA is TGTGCCAGCAGCTTAGGGGGAGACAGGGGCAATCAGCCCCAGCATTTT. The chain uses TRBV7-6 and TRBJ1-5; 7 nucleotides line up with TRBD1. CDR1 and CDR2 from the germline V gene are SGHVS and FNYEAQ. CDR3 length equals 16 residues. Trimming cost V 1 base and J 2 bases; bases outside gene matches: 5.

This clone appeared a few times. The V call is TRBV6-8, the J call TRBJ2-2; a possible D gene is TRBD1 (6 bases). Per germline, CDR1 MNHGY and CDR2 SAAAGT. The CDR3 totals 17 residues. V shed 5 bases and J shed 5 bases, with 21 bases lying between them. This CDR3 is CASSDGRGRGWTGELFF. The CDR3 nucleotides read TGTGCCAGCAGTGACGGTCGGGGCAGGGGTTGGACCGGGGAGCTGTTTTTT.

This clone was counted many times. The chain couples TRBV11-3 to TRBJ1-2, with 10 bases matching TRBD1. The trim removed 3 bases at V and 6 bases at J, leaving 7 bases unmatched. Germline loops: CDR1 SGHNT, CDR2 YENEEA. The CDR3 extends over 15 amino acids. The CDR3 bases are TGTGCCAGCAGCTTGGATGCCGGGACAGGGGATGGCTACACCTTC. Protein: CASSLDAGTGDGYTF. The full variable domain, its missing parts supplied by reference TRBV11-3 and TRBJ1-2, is EAGVVQSPRYKIIEKKQPVAFWCNPISGHNTLYWYLQNLGQGPELLIRYENEEAVDDSQLPKDRFSAERLKGVDSTLKIQPAELGDSAVYLCASSLDAGTGDGYTFGSGTRLTVV.

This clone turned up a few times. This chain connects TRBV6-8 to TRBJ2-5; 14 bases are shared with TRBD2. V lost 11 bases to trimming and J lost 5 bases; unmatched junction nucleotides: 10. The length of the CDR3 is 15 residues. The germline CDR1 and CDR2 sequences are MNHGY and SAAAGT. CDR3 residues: CASGTSGGRWETQYF. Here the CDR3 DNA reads TGTGCCTCAGGGACTAGCGGGGGTAGATGGGAGACCCAGTACTTC.

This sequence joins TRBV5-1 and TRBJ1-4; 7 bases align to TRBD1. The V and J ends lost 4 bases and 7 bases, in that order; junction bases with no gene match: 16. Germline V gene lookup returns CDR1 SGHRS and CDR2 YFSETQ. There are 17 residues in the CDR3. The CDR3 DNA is TGCGCCAGCAGCGTAGGCCTAATAGACAGGGAAGTTGAAAAACTGTTTTTT. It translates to CASSVGLIDREVEKLFF.